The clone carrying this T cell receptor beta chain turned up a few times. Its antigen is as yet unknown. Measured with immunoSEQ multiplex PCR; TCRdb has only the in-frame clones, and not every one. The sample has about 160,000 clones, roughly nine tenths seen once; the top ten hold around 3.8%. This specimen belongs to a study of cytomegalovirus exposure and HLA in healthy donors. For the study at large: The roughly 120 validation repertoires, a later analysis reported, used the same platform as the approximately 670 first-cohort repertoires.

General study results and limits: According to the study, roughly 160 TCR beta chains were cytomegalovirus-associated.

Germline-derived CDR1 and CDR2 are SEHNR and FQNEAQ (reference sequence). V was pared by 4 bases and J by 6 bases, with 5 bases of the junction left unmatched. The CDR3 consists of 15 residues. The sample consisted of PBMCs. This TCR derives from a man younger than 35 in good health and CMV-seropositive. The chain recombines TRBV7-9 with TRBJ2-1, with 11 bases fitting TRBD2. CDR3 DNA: TGTGCCAGCAGCTCAGGGACTAGCGGAACCAATGAGCAGTTCTTC. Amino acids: CASSSGTSGTNEQFF.